This TCR beta chain derives from a study of cytomegalovirus exposure and HLA in healthy donors. Whole-study context: Most genotyped donors, over 70% of more than 300, had Caucasian-associated genetic ancestry. Overall study results and limits: A later analysis associated 15,000 to 20,000 TCR beta sequences with HLA alleles at a 0.05 false discovery rate. In an earlier analysis, productive rearrangement rates for most beta V segments clustered near 87% or 30%. Several of the most significant clusters appeared, in a later analysis, to be linked to common viral pathogens.

Both 60 Vbeta primers and 13 Jbeta primers went into the PCR. Sequencing used immunoSEQ multiplex PCR; TCRdb keeps in-frame clones, though not all of them. The repertoire consists of under 150,000 clones, with roughly three quarters occurring once and the leading ten covering approximately 3.1%. Concerning this clone: The target antigen is unknown.

This CDR3 is 17 amino acids long. V shed 0 bases and J 6 bases; nucleotides not matched to a gene: 11. The germline V gene encodes CDR1 LNHNV and CDR2 YYDKDF (reference sequence). The chain carries TRBV15 and TRBJ2-7; 10 positions match TRBD1. Sequenced material: PBMCs. This receptor was identified in a man between 25 and 39 years old in good health and CMV-seronegative. CDR3 sequence: CATSREKAGQGFLEQYF. DNA of the CDR3: TGTGCCACCAGCAGAGAAAAGGCGGGACAGGGGTTCCTCGAGCAGTACTTC.